This TCR beta chain stems from a study of T cells in Graves' hyperthyroidism and ophthalmopathy. Overall study results and limits: The model identified upcoming ophthalmopathy a median approximately six months ahead of onset. Researchers found most expanded thyroid clonotypes above 0.001 in blood as well.

V trimming: 2 bases; J trimming: 0 bases; junction bases outside the gene matches: 7. The CDR3 contains 19 residues. CDR1 and CDR2 (germline): KGHSH, LQKENI. The TCR beta CDR3 regions underwent amplification using RNA transcripts as the source. During a first-round RT-PCR of the TCR CDR3, the HTBI primer set was used. MiXCR was run by TCRdb on the multiplex PCR reads, yielding one entry per CDR3 protein. The table lists about 330,000 distinct CDR3 sequences, roughly an eighth of them singletons. Note on this clonotype: As yet, its antigen is unknown.

J is TRBJ2-1 and V is TRBV18, with 13 bases that match TRBD2. The sequence came from a woman aged 40 to 50 with Graves' ophthalmopathy. Sequenced sample: blood. The CDR3 DNA reads as TGTGCCAGCTCACCATTGACGGGACTAGCGGGGAGCTCCTACAATGAGCAGTTCTTC. It codes for CASSPLTGLAGSSYNEQFF.